What follows describes a single TCR beta chain. Here immunoSEQ multiplex PCR was the method, and the copy in TCRdb shows in-frame clones only, minus some. This table has 25,000 to 30,000 clones, roughly 80% appearing once. This sample was included in a study of neoadjuvant nivolumab and ipilimumab in lung cancer. The CDR3 consists of 15 residues. The germline gives CDR1 MNHNS, CDR2 SASEGT. After removal of 6 bases from V and 5 bases from J, the junction contained 10 bases not matched to a gene. The rearrangement joins TRBV6-1 to TRBJ2-1; 7 bases align to TRBD2. Material: tumor tissue, obtained after neoadjuvant nivolumab, alone or with ipilimumab, at or shortly before surgery. This clonotype was sampled from an adult with non-small cell lung cancer. CDR3 DNA: TGTGCCAGCAGGGCTAGCGGTCTTTCGGACAATGAGCAGTTCTTC. Protein sequence: CASRASGLSDNEQFF.